A selection of T cell receptor beta chains follows, all from one sample in a study of long-term antiretroviral therapy in people with HIV. Profiling relied on immunoSEQ multiplex PCR, and the TCRdb table lists in-frame clones only, not all of them. The sample has about 6,600 clones, roughly 70% seen once. The sequencing here drew on unsorted PBMCs, taken 0.1 years before starting antiretroviral therapy. The receptors derive from a man between 18 and 29 years old with HIV. The CDR3 runs from the conserved cysteine through the conserved F or W. The D gene is left open where the match is weak. Expanded clones are given a class, and other clones once, few, many or no size at all.

CDR3 DNA	CDR3 protein	clone size	V gene	D gene	J gene
TGCGCCAGCAGCTCGCGACCGGGACAGGGCCTTAGAACCGGGGAGCTGTTTTTT	CASSSRPGQGLRTGELFF	NA	TRBV5-1	TRBD1	TRBJ2-2
TGTGCCAGCGTCGCGGCTACCACAGATACGCAGTATTTT	CASVAATTDTQYF	NA	TRBV7-8	NA	TRBJ2-3
TGTGCCAGCAGTGTGTGGGTTGGGGAAGAGCAGTACTTC	CASSVWVGEEQYF	NA	TRBV2	NA	TRBJ2-7
TGTGCCAGCAGCTTAGAGGTGAGCTCCTACAATGAGCAGTTCTTC	CASSLEVSSYNEQFF	once	TRBV11-3	NA	TRBJ2-1
TGTGCCAGTAGCCCTTCCGCCAGGGAAGCCTACGAGCAGTACTTC	CASSPSAREAYEQYF	NA	TRBV19	NA	TRBJ2-7
TGTGCCAGCAGTTGGGGGGGGTCGGGGATCACCGGGGAGCTGTTTTTT	CASSWGGSGITGELFF	few	TRBV6-5	TRBD2	TRBJ2-2
TGTGCCAGCAGCTTGGGGGGGGCTGAGGGTAGCACTGAAGCTTTCTTT	CASSLGGAEGSTEAFF	NA	TRBV7-9	NA	TRBJ1-1
TGTGCCAGCAGGATGACAGGGGATCCAAGCGGGGCTGGAAACACCATATATTTT	CASRMTGDPSGAGNTIYF	NA	TRBV28	TRBD1	TRBJ1-3
TGCGCCAGCAGTCTTGGGGTGCAGCCCCAGCATTTT	CASSLGVQPQHF	NA	TRBV10-2	NA	TRBJ1-5
TGCGCCAGCAGCTCGTGGGGGAACGCCTACAATGAGCAGTTCTTC	CASSSWGNAYNEQFF	NA	TRBV5-1	NA	TRBJ2-1
TGTGCCAGCAGCTTACAGGGAATGTCGGCAGATACGCAGTATTTT	CASSLQGMSADTQYF	NA	TRBV7-2	NA	TRBJ2-3
TGTGCCAGCACCCCAGGACACCTCTCTGGAAACACCATATATTTT	CASTPGHLSGNTIYF	NA	TRBV2	NA	TRBJ1-3
TGTGCCAGCAGCGTGTCCGGGACAGACTACGAGCAGTACTTC	CASSVSGTDYEQYF	NA	TRBV9	TRBD1	TRBJ2-7
TGTGCCAGTCAGTGGAGTAATGAAAAACTGTTTTTT	CASQWSNEKLFF	NA	TRBV6-1	NA	TRBJ1-4
TGTGCCAGCAGCGTAACACCTCGAGGGAGTAGGGGCAATGAGCAGTTCTTC	CASSVTPRGSRGNEQFF	once	TRBV9	NA	TRBJ2-1